The rows below give T cell receptor beta chains drawn from one sample of a study of shared clonotypes between healthy human individuals. Generated by immunoSEQ multiplex PCR, the TCRdb table keeps only in-frame clones and is missing some. The table has about 2.2 million clones, just under 95% seen once; the top ten hold 1.5% to 2%. Sequencing used naive CD8+ T cells from PBMCs. The receptors were sampled from a man younger than 30 in good health. Some clones in this sample may be carry-over from other donors' samples. Each CDR3 is given with its conserved first and last residue. A D gene is named only where the DNA matches it firmly. Size is stated for part of the rows, as once, few or many counts, or as a class when the clone is expanded.

cdr3_length j_call d_call clone_size v_call cdr3_nt cdr3_aa
15 TRBJ1-5 - - TRBV27 TGTGCCAGCAGTTTAAGGGCAGGGGTGAATCAGCCCCAGCATTTT CASSLRAGVNQPQHF
13 TRBJ1-1 - - TRBV15 TGTGCCACCAGCCCGATAACGAACACTGAAGCTTTCTTT CATSPITNTEAFF
13 TRBJ1-1 - - TRBV28 TGTGCCAGCAGTCTCTGGTCTGGGACTGAAGCTTTCTTT CASSLWSGTEAFF
17 TRBJ1-1 - - TRBV9 TGTGCCAGCAGCGACAACCGGTTCCTATCCTCGGGTACTGAAGCTTTCTTT CASSDNRFLSSGTEAFF
17 TRBJ2-2 TRBD2 - TRBV10-3 TGTGCCATCTTTAGGGCTAGCGGGGTCGCGAACACCGGGGAGCTGTTTTTT CAIFRASGVANTGELFF
19 TRBJ1-5 TRBD1 - TRBV19 TGTGCCAGTAGTACCAGGACAGGGGCGCATCGAGATAGCAATCAGCCCCAGCATTTT CASSTRTGAHRDSNQPQHF
12 TRBJ2-5 - - TRBV27 TGTGCCAGCAGTTCCAAAGGGAGCGCCCAGTACTTC CASSSKGSAQYF
13 TRBJ1-2 - - TRBV28 TGTGCCAGCAGCGTCACCACTAACTATGGCTACACCTTC CASSVTTNYGYTF
11 TRBJ1-4 - few TRBV7-9 TGTGCCAGCAGCCGAAACCGAAAACTGTTTTTT CASSRNRKLFF
15 TRBJ1-2 TRBD1 - TRBV7-9 TGTGCCAGCAGTCCATGGGACAGATTTAACTATGGCTACACCTTC CASSPWDRFNYGYTF
15 TRBJ2-1 TRBD2 - TRBV6-6 TGTGCCAGCATTGAGCGGGAGTCCCAATTCAATGAGCAGTTCTTC CASIERESQFNEQFF
13 TRBJ2-7 - once TRBV7-9 TGTGCCAGCAGTCCGGGCCCCAGGTACGAGCAGTACTTC CASSPGPRYEQYF
18 TRBJ2-5 - - TRBV6-1 TGTGCCAGCAGTGAAGTCTTTTATCGGAGTCCTTTCCAAGAGACCCAGTACTTC CASSEVFYRSPFQETQYF
13 TRBJ1-5 - few TRBV27 TGTGCCAGCCGGGACTCCCGGGGGCAGCCCCAGCATTTT CASRDSRGQPQHF
17 TRBJ1-2 - once TRBV9 TGTGCCAGCAGCGTAGGGATAAGGACAGATATAAACTATGGCTACACCTTC CASSVGIRTDINYGYTF
15 TRBJ2-5 - - TRBV7-6 TGTGCCAGCAGCATGGTTTATCAGGGAGGCGAGACCCAGTACTTC CASSMVYQGGETQYF
16 TRBJ1-2 - - TRBV7-9 TGTGCCAGCAGCTTCGTTATCGGGCTAACTAACTATGGCTACACCTTC CASSFVIGLTNYGYTF
13 TRBJ2-1 - - TRBV29-1 TGCAGCGTTGACGGAGGGAAAGCTGATGAGCAGTTCTTC CSVDGGKADEQFF
14 TRBJ1-5 - - TRBV27 TGTGCCAGCAGTTTAGCGGGGAGCAATCAGCCCCAGCATTTT CASSLAGSNQPQHF
16 TRBJ2-1 - - TRBV10-3 TGTGCCATCAGTGAGTCCGTGGGGCAGGCCCTATACGAGCAGTTCTTC CAISESVGQALYEQFF
14 TRBJ1-1 TRBD1 - TRBV19 TGTGCCAGTAGTCCCCCGGACAGGGGTACTGAAGCTTTCTTT CASSPPDRGTEAFF
15 TRBJ2-7 TRBD2 - TRBV27 TGTGCCAGCAGTTTAAGCGGGAGGCCCTCCTACGAGCAGTACTTC CASSLSGRPSYEQYF
14 TRBJ2-1 - - TRBV28 TGTGCCAGCAGCCTTTCGTCCTCCTACAATGAGCAGTTCTTC CASSLSSSYNEQFF
14 TRBJ1-2 - - TRBV27 TGTGCCAGCAGTTCTCAGGGGACGTTCTATGGCTACACCTTC CASSSQGTFYGYTF
15 TRBJ1-1 - few TRBV5-4 TGTGCCAGCAGCAACCCGGGACATTCGGTGACTGAAGCTTTCTTT CASSNPGHSVTEAFF
13 TRBJ1-1 - few TRBV28 TGTGCCAGCAGGCTCACGAGGGTCAATGAAGCTTTCTTT CASRLTRVNEAFF
14 TRBJ2-4 TRBD1 - TRBV27 TGTGCCAGCAGTGCCCAGGGGGTCCAAAACATTCAGTACTTC CASSAQGVQNIQYF
17 TRBJ2-1 - - TRBV14 TGTGCCAGCAGCCAAGAGAGACGCCGGTGGGCCTACAATGAGCAGTTCTTC CASSQERRRWAYNEQFF
13 TRBJ2-1 - - TRBV7-8 TGTGCCAGCAGCTCCTCTAGGAACAATGAGCAGTTCTTC CASSSSRNNEQFF
15 TRBJ2-7 TRBD2 - TRBV28 TGTGCCAGCAGTTTGCTGACTAGCGGCCTCTACGAGCAGTACTTC CASSLLTSGLYEQYF
19 TRBJ2-3 TRBD2 once TRBV2 TGTGCCAGCAGTGACCGACTAGCGGGAGAGTCTGGGTTGCCCGATACGCAGTATTTT CASSDRLAGESGLPDTQYF
15 TRBJ2-3 - - TRBV5-4 TGTGCCAGCGGAGGCGGGACTTCTAGCACAGATACGCAGTATTTT CASGGGTSSTDTQYF
10 TRBJ1-1 - - TRBV20-1 TGCAGTGCGCCAGGGTCTGAAGCTTTCTTT CSAPGSEAFF
14 TRBJ2-7 TRBD1 - TRBV27 TGTGCCAGCGGGGCCCGGGACAGCACCTACGAGCAGTACTTC CASGARDSTYEQYF
15 TRBJ2-7 TRBD2 - TRBV19 TGTGCCAGTAGTGCTGGACTAGCGGGAGGCTACGAGCAGTACTTC CASSAGLAGGYEQYF
12 TRBJ2-2 - - TRBV13 TGTGCCAGCAGCTTAGGACCCCGGGAGCTGTTTTTT CASSLGPRELFF
15 TRBJ2-7 TRBD1 - TRBV2 TGTGCCAGCAGCCTGTTGGGACAGGGACTCTACGAGCAGTACTTC CASSLLGQGLYEQYF
15 TRBJ1-3 - - TRBV27 TGTGCCAGCAGTTACGACAGTTCCTCTGGAAACACCATATATTTT CASSYDSSSGNTIYF
14 TRBJ2-3 - - TRBV2 TGTGCCAGCAGTCCCCCAGAGGGGCCAGATACGCAGTATTTT CASSPPEGPDTQYF
14 TRBJ1-5 - - TRBV27 TGTGCCAGCAGTTTAATGGCAGGGAACCAGCCCCAGCATTTT CASSLMAGNQPQHF
12 TRBJ2-7 - once TRBV27 TGTGCCAGCGGGGGGGCCAGCTACGAGCAGTACTTC CASGGASYEQYF
18 TRBJ2-3 - - TRBV9 TGTGCCAGCAGCGTAGCTCAGGGGTTGGAGGGACTCACAGATACGCAGTATTTT CASSVAQGLEGLTDTQYF
18 TRBJ1-4 TRBD1 - TRBV5-1 TGCGCCAGCAGCTTGGCCGGGACAGGGGTAACAACTAATGAAAAACTGTTTTTT CASSLAGTGVTTNEKLFF